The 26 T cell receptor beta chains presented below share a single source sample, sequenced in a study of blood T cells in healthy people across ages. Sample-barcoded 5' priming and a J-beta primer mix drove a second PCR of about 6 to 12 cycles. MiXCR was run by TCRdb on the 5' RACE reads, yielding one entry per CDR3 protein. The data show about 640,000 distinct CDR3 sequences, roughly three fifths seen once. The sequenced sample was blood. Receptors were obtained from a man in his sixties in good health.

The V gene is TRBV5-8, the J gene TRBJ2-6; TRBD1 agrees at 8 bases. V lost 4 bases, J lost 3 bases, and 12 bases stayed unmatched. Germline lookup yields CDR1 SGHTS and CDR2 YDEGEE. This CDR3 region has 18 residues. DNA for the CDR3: TGTGCCAGCAGCCCGAGGACAGGGACTGGGCTTGGGGCCAACGTCCTGACTTTC. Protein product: CASSPRTGTGLGANVLTF. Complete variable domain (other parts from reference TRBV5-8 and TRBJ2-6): EAGVTQSPTHLIKTRGQQATLRCSPISGHTSVYWYQQALGLGLQFLLWYDEGEERNRGNFPPRFSGRQFPNYSSELNVNALELEDSALYLCASSPRTGTGLGANVLTFGAGSRLTVL.

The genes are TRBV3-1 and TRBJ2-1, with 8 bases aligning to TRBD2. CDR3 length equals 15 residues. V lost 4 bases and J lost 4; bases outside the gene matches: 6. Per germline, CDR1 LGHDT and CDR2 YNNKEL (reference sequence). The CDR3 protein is CASSRGGGQYNEQFF. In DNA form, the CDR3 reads TGTGCCAGCAGCCGAGGCGGGGGGCAGTACAATGAGCAGTTCTTC.

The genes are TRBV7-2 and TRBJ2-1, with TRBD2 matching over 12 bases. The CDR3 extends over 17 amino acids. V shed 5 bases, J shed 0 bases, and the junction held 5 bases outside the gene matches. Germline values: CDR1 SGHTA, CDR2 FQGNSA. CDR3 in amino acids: CASSPTSGGRSYNEQFF. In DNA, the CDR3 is TGTGCCAGCAGCCCTACTAGCGGGGGGCGCTCCTACAATGAGCAGTTCTTC. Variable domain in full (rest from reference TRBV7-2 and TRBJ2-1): GAGVSQSPSNKVTEKGKDVELRCDPISGHTALYWYRQSLGQGLEFLIYFQGNSAPDKSGLPSDRFSAERTGGSVSTLTIQRTQQEDSAVYLCASSPTSGGRSYNEQFFGPGTRLTVL.

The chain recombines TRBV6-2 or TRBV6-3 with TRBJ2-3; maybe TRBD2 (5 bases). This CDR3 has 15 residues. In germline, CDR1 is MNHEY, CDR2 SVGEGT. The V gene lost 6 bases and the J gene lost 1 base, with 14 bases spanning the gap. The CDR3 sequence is CASSLEGFGTDTQYF. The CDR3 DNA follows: TGTGCCAGCAGCCTCGAGGGATTTGGCACAGATACGCAGTATTTT.

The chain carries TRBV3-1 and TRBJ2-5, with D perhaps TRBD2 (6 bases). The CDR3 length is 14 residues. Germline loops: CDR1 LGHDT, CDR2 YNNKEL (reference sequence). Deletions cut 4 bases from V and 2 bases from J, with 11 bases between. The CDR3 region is CASSRDWAQETQYF. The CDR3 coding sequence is TGTGCCAGCAGCCGGGACTGGGCACAAGAGACCCAGTACTTC.

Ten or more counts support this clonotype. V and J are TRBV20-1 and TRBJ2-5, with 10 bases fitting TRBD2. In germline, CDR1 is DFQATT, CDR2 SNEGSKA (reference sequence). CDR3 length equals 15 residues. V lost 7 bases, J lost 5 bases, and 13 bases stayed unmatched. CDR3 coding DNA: TGCAGTGGGACTAGCGGCCTAGGCCTAGGGGAGACCCAGTACTTC. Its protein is CSGTSGLGLGETQYF.

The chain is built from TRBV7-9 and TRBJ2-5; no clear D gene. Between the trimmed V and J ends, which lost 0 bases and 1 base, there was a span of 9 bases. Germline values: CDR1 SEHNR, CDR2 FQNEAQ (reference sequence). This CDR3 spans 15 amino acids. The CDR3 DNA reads TGTGCCAGCAGCTTAGCGCTGGGCAGCCAAGAGACCCAGTACTTC. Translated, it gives CASSLALGSQETQYF.

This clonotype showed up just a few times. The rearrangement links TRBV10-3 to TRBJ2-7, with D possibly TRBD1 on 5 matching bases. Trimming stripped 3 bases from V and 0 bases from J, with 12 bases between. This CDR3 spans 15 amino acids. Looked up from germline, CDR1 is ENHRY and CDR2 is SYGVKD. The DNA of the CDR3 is TGTGCCATCAGTGAAGGGCAGGGTATCTCCTACGAGCAGTACTTC. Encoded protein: CAISEGQGISYEQYF.

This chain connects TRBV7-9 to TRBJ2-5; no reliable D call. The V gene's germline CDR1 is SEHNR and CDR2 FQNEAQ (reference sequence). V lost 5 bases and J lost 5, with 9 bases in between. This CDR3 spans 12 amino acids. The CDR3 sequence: CASSPTPETQYF. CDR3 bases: TGTGCCAGCAGCCCTACACCCGAGACCCAGTACTTC.

This chain's CDR3 is CASSLADRVNYGYTF. DNA for the CDR3: TGTGCCAGCAGCTTAGCGGACAGAGTTAACTATGGCTACACCTTC. The J gene is TRBJ1-2, the V gene TRBV7-9; a possible D gene is TRBD1 (6 bases). Germline assignment: CDR1 SEHNR and CDR2 FQNEAQ (reference sequence). Trimming cost V 0 bases and J 1 base, with 9 bases left between them. This CDR3 has 15 amino acids.

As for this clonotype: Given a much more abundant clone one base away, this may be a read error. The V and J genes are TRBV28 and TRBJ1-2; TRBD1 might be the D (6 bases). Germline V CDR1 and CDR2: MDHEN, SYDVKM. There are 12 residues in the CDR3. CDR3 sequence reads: CVIEGTRGGYTF. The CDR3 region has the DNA TGTGTCATCGAAGGGACAAGGGGAGGCTACACCTTC.

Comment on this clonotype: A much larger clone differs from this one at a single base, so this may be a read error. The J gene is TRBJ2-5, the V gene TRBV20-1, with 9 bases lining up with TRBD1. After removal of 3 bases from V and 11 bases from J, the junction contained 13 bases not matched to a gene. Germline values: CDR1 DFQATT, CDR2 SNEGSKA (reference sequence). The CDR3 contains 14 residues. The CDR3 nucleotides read TGCAGTGCTAGGGAGGGACAGGGCCACTACGGGCAGTACTTC. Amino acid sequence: CSAREGQGHYGQYF.

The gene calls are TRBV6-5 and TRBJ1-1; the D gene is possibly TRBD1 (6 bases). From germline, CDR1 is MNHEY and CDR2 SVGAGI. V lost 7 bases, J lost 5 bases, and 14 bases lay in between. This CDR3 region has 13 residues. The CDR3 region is CASTEDRWTEAFF. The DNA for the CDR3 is TGTGCCAGCACCGAGGACAGATGGACTGAAGCTTTCTTT.

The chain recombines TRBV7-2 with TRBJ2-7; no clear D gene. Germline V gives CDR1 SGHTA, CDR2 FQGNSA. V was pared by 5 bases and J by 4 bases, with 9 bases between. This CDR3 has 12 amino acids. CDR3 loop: CASSAPQYEQYF. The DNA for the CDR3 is TGTGCCAGCAGCGCGCCACAGTACGAGCAGTACTTC.

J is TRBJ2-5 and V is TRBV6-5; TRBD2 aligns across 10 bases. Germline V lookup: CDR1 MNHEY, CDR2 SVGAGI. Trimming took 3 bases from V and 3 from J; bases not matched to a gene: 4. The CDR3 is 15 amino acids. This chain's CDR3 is CASSYSGGLEETQYF. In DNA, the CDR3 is TGTGCCAGCAGTTATAGCGGGGGGCTCGAAGAGACCCAGTACTTC.

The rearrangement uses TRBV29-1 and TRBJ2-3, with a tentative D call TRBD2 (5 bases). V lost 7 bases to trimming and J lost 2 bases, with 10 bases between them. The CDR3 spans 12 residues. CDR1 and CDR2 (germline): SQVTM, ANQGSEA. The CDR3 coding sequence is TGCAGCGCCGGGGAGAACACAGATACGCAGTATTTT. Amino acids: CSAGENTDTQYF.

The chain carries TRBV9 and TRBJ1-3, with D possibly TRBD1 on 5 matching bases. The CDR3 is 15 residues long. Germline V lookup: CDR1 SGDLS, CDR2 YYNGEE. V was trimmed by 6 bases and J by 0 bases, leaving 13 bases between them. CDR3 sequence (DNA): TGTGCCAGCACCTCCGACAGCAACTCTGGAAACACCATATATTTT. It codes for CASTSDSNSGNTIYF.

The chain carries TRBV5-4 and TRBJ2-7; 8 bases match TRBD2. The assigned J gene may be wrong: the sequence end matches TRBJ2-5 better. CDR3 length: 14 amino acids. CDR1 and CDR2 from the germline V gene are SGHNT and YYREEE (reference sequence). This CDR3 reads CASSSNSGVETQYF. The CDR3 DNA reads TGTGCCAGCAGCTCAAATAGCGGGGTCGAGACCCAGTACTTC.

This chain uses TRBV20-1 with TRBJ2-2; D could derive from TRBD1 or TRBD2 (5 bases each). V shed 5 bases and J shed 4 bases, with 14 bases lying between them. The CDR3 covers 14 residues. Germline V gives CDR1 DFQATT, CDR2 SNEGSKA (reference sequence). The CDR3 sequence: CSAGDLSGTGELFF. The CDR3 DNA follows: TGCAGTGCTGGGGACCTCTCTGGCACCGGGGAGCTGTTTTTT.

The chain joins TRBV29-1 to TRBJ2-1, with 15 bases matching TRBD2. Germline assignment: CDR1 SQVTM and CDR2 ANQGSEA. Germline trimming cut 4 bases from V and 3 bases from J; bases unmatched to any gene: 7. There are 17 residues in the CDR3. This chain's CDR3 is CSVVTPGLAGGYNEQFF. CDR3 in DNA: TGCAGCGTTGTAACCCCGGGACTAGCGGGGGGCTACAATGAGCAGTTCTTC.

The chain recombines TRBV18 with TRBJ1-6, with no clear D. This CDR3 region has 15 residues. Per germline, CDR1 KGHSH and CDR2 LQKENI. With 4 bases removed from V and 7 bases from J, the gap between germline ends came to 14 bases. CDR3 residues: CASSREEPLNSPLHF. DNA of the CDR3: TGTGCCAGCTCACGGGAGGAGCCTTTGAATTCACCCCTCCACTTT.

Here the CDR3 reads CASSFGLPDEQYF. In DNA, the CDR3 is TGTGCCAGCAGTTTTGGGCTCCCCGACGAGCAGTACTTC. The rearrangement links TRBV28 to TRBJ2-5, with unresolved D. The DNA matches TRBJ2-7 better at its end, which makes the J call doubtful. The CDR3 consists of 13 residues. Germline V CDR1 and CDR2: MDHEN, SYDVKM.

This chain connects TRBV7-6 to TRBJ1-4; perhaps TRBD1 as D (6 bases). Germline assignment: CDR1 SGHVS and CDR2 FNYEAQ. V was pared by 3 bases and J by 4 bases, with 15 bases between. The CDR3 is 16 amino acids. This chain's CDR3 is CASSFKGGRNNEKLFF. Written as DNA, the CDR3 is TGTGCCAGCAGCTTTAAAGGGGGGCGTAATAATGAAAAACTGTTTTTT.

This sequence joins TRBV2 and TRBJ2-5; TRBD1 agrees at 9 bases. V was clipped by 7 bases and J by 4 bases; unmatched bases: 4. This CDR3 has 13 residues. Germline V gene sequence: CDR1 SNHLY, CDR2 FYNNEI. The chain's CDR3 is CASNPDRGETQYF. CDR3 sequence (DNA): TGTGCCAGCAATCCGGACAGGGGAGAGACCCAGTACTTC.

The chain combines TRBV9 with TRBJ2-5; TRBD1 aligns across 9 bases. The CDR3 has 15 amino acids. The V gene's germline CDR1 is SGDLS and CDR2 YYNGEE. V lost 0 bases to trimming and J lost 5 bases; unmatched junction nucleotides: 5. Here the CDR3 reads CASSVGTGGSETQYF. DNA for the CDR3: TGTGCCAGCAGCGTAGGAACAGGGGGCTCGGAGACCCAGTACTTC. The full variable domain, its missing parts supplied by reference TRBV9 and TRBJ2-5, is DSGVTQTPKHLITATGQRVTLRCSPRSGDLSVYWYQQSLDQGLQFLIQYYNGEERAKGNILERFSAQQFPDLHSELNLSSLELGDSALYFCASSVGTGGSETQYFGPGTRLLVL.

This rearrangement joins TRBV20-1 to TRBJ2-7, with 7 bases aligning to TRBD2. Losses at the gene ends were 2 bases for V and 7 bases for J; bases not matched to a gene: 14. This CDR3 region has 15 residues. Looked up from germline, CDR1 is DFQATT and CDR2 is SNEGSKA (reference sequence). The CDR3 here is CSARSGRASYNEQYF. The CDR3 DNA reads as TGCAGTGCTAGATCGGGGAGGGCGTCCTACAATGAGCAGTACTTC.